This T cell receptor (beta chain) originates from a study of cytomegalovirus exposure and HLA in healthy donors. Study-wide points: A classifier reportedly called cytomegalovirus status with high sensitivity and specificity. Earlier findings revealed that most TCR beta V segments proved productive either about 90% or about 30% of the time. Sequence variants that were highly shared formed a cluster that was likely a sequencing artifact.

Notes on this clone: Antigen: not known.

The PCR ran on 60 Vbeta and 13 Jbeta primers. The method was immunoSEQ multiplex PCR; TCRdb's version includes in-frame clones alone and lacks a portion of them. The table lists about 110,000 clones, about 70% of them singletons. This CDR3 is built from 17 residues. Trimming stripped 1 base from V and 1 base from J, with 18 bases between. The germline gives CDR1 SGHNT, CDR2 YYREEE (reference sequence). The chain combines TRBV5-4 with TRBJ2-7, with D perhaps matching TRBD1 (6 bases). The clonotype originates from a female donor in good health and CMV-seronegative. Sequenced: PBMCs. CDR3: CASSLFRGAEGSYEQYF. The CDR3 DNA follows: TGTGCCAGCAGCTTGTTCAGGGGCGCAGAGGGTTCCTACGAGCAGTACTTC. The variable domain in full, with the rest retrieved from reference TRBV5-4 and TRBJ2-7, is ETGVTQSPTHLIKTRGQQVTLRCSSQSGHNTVSWYQQALGQGPQFIFQYYREEENGRGNFPPRFSGLQFPNYSSELNVNALELDDSALYLCASSLFRGAEGSYEQYFGPGTRLTVT.